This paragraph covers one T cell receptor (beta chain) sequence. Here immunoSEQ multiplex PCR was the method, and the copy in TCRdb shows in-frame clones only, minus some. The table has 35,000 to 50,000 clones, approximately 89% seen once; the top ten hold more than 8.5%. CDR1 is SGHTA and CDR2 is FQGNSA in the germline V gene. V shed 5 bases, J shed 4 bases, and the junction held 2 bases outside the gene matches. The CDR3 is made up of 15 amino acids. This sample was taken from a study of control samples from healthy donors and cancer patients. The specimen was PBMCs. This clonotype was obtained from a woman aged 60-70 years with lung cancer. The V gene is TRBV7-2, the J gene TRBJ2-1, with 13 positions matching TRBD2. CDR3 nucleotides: TGTGCCAGCAGCCCGGGACTAGCGGGATACAATGAGCAGTTCTTC. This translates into CASSPGLAGYNEQFF.